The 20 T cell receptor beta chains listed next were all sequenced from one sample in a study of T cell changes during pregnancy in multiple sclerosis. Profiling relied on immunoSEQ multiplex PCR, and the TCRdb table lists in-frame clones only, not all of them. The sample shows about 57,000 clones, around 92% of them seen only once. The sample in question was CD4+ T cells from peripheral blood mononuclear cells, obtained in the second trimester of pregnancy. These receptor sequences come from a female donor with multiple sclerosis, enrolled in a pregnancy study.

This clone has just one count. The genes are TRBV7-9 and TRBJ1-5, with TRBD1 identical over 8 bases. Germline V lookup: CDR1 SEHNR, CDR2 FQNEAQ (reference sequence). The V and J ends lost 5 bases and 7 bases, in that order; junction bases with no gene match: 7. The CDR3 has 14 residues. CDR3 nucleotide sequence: TGTGCCAGCAGCCCCGGACAGGGAGGCCAGCCCCAGCATTTT. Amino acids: CASSPGQGGQPQHF.

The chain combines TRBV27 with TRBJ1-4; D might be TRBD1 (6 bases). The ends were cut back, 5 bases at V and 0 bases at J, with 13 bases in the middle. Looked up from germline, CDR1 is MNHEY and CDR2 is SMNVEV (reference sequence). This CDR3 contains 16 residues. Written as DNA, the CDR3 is TGTGCCAGCAGTCCTTTTTCAGGGGCAACTAATGAAAAACTGTTTTTT. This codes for CASSPFSGATNEKLFF.

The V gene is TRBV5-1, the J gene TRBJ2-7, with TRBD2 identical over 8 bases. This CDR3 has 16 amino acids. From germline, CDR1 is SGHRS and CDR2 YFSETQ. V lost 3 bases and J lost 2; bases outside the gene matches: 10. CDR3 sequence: CASSSTGTRATYEQYF. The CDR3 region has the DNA TGCGCCAGCAGCTCGACCGGGACTAGGGCGACCTACGAGCAGTACTTC.

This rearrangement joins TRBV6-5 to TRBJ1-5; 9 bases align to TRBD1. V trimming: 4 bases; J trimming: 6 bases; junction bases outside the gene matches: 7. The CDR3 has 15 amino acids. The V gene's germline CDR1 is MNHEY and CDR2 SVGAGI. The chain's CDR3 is CASSLGQGMGQPQHF. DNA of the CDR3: TGTGCCAGCAGTTTAGGACAGGGGATGGGTCAGCCCCAGCATTTT.

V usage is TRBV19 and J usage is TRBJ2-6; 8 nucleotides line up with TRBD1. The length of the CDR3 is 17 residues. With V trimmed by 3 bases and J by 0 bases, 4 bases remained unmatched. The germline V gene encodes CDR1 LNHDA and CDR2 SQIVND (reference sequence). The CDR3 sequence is CASSIGQGISGANVLTF. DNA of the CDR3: TGTGCCAGTAGTATCGGACAGGGAATCTCTGGGGCCAACGTCCTGACTTTC.

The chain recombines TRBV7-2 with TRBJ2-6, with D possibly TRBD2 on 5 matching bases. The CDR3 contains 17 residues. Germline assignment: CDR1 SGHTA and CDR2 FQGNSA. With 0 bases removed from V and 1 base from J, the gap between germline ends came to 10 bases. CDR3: CASSLARGWSGANVLTF. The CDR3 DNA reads TGTGCCAGCAGCTTAGCGCGCGGGTGGTCTGGGGCCAACGTCCTGACTTTC. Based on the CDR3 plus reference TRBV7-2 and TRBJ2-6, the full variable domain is GAGVSQSPSNKVTEKGKDVELRCDPISGHTALYWYRQSLGQGLEFLIYFQGNSAPDKSGLPSDRFSAERTGGSVSTLTIQRTQQEDSAVYLCASSLARGWSGANVLTFGAGSRLTVL.

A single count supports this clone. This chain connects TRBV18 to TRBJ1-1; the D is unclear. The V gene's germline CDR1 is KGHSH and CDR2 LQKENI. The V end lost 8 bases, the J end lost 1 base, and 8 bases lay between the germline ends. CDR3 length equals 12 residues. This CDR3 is CASQVGNTEAFF. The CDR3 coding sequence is TGTGCCAGCCAGGTAGGGAACACTGAAGCTTTCTTT.

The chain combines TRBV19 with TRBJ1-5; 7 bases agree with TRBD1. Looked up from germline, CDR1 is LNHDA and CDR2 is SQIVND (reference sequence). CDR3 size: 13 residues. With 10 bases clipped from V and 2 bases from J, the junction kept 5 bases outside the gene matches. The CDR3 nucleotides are TGTGCCACTCCCGGACAGGGCAATCAGCCCCAGCATTTT. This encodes CATPGQGNQPQHF.

The CDR3 DNA sequence: TGTGCCAGCGCCCACTCGGGGTCTGGGGCCAACGTCCTGACTTTC. Residues: CASAHSGSGANVLTF. The V gene is TRBV6-1, the J gene TRBJ2-6; weak D call: TRBD2 (5 bases). This CDR3 contains 15 residues. Germline CDR1 and CDR2: MNHNS and SASEGT. Trimming left V 8 bases short and J 1 base short, with 12 bases between.

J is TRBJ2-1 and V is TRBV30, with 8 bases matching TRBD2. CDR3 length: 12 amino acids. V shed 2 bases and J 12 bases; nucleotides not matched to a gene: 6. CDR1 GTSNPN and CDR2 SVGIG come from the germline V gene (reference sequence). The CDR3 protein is CAWSPRGAAQFF. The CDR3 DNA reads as TGTGCCTGGAGTCCGCGGGGGGCAGCGCAGTTCTTC.

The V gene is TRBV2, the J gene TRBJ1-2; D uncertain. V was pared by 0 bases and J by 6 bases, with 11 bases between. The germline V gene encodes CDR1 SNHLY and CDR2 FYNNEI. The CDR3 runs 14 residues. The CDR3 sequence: CASSEAPGYDGYTF. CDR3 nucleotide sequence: TGTGCCAGCAGTGAAGCTCCGGGGTACGATGGCTACACCTTC.

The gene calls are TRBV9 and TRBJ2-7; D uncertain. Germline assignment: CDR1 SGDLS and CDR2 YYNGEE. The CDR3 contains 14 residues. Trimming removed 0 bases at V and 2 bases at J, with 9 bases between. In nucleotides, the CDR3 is TGTGCCAGCAGCGTAGGGGCGAACACCTACGAGCAGTACTTC. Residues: CASSVGANTYEQYF.

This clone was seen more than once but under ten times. In DNA, the CDR3 is TGTGCCAGCAGCCAAGTGCGTGGGAACACTGAAGCTTTCTTT. Translating gives CASSQVRGNTEAFF. This rearrangement joins TRBV14 to TRBJ1-1; D gene uncertain. The CDR3 contains 14 residues. The V gene lost 1 base and the J gene lost 1 base, with 7 bases spanning the gap. Germline V gene sequence: CDR1 SGHDN, CDR2 FVKESK.

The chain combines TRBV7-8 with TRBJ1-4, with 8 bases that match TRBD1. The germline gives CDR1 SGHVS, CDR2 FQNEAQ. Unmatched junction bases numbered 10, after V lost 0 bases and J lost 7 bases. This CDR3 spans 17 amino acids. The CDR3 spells CASSLATGGADLEKLFF. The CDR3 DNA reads TGTGCCAGCAGCTTAGCTACAGGGGGAGCAGATCTTGAAAAACTGTTTTTT.

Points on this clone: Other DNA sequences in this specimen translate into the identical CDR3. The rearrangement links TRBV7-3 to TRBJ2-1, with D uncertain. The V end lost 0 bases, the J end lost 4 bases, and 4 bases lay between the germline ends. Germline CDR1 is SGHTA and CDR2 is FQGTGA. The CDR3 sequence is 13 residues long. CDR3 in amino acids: CASSLTPYNEQFF. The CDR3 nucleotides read TGTGCCAGCAGCTTAACCCCTTACAATGAGCAGTTCTTC. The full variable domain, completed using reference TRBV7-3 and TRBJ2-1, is GAGVSQTPSNKVTEKGKYVELRCDPISGHTALYWYRQSLGQGPEFLIYFQGTGAADDSGLPNDRFFAVRPEGSVSTLKIQRTERGDSAVYLCASSLTPYNEQFFGPGTRLTVL.

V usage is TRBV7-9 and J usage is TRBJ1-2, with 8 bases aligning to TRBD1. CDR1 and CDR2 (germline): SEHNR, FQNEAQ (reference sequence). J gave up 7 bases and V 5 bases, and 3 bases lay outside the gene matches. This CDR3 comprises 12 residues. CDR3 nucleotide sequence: TGTGCCAGCAGCGCCGACAGGGGTGGCTACACCTTC. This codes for CASSADRGGYTF.

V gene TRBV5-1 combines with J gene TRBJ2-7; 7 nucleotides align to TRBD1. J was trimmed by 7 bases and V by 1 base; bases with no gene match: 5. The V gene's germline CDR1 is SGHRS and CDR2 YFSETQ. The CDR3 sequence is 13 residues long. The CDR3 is CASSLTGVGEQYF. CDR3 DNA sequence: TGCGCCAGCAGCTTGACAGGGGTCGGGGAGCAGTACTTC. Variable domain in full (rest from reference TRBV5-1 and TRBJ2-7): KAGVTQTPRYLIKTRGQQVTLSCSPISGHRSVSWYQQTPGQGLQFLFEYFSETQRNKGNFPGRFSGRQFSNSRSEMNVSTLELGDSALYLCASSLTGVGEQYFGPGTRLTVT.

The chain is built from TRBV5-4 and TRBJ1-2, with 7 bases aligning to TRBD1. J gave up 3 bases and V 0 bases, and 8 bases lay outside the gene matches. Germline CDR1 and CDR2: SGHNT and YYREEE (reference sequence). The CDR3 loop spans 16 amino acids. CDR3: CASSLGTGRRDYGYTF. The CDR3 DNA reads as TGTGCCAGCAGCTTGGGGACAGGAAGAAGGGACTATGGCTACACCTTC.

The CDR3 reads CASSPLFGDFANTGELFF. The CDR3 nucleotides read TGTGCCAGTAGTCCACTCTTTGGGGACTTCGCGAACACCGGGGAGCTGTTTTTT. The chain employs TRBV19 and TRBJ2-2; D possibly corresponds to TRBD2 (6 bases). With 5 bases removed from V and 0 bases from J, the gap between germline ends came to 19 bases. Germline V gene lookup returns CDR1 LNHDA and CDR2 SQIVND (reference sequence). The CDR3 is 18 amino acids.

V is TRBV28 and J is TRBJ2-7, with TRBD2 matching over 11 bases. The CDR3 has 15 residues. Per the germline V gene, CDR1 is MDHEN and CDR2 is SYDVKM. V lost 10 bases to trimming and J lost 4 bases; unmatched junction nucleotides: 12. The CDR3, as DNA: TGTGCCACCTGGGGGCGAGGGACTAGCGGATACGAGCAGTACTTC. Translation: CATWGRGTSGYEQYF. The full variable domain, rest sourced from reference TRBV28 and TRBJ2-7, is DVKVTQSSRYLVKRTGEKVFLECVQDMDHENMFWYRQDPGLGLRLIYFSYDVKMKEKGDIPEGYSVSREKKERFSLILESASTNQTSMYLCATWGRGTSGYEQYFGPGTRLTVT.